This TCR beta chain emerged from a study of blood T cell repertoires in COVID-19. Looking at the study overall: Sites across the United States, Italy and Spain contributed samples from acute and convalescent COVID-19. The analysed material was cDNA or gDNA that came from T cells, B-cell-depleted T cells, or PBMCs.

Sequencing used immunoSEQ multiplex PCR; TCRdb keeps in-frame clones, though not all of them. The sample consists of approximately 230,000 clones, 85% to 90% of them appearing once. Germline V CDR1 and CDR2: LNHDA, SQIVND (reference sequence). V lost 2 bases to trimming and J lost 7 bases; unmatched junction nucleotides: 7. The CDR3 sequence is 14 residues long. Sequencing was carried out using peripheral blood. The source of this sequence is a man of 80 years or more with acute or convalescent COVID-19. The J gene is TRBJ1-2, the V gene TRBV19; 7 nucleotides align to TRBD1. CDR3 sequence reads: CASSIQGGPFGYTF. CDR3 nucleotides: TGTGCCAGTAGTATACAGGGGGGCCCCTTTGGCTACACCTTC.